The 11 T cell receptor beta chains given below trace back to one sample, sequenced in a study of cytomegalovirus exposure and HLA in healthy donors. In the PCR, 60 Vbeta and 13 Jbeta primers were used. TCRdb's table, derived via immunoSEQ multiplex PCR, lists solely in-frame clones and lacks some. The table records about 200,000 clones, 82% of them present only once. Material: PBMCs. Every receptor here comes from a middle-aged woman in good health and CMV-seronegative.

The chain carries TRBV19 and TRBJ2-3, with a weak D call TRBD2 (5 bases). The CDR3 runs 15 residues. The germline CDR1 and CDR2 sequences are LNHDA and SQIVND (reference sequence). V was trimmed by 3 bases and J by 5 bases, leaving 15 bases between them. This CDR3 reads CASSMGVSGRDTQYF. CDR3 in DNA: TGTGCCAGTAGTATGGGTGTGTCGGGAAGAGATACGCAGTATTTT.

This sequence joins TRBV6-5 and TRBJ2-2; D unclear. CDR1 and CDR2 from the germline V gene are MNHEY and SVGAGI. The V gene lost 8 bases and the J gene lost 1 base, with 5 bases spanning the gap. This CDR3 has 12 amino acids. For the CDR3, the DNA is TGTGCCAGCCACAAGAACACCGGGGAGCTGTTTTTT. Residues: CASHKNTGELFF.

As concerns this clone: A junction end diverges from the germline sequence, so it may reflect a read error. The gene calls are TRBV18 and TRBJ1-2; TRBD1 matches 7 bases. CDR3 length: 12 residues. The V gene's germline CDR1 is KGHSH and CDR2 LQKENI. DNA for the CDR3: TGTGCCAGCTCGTCCGGGACAGATGGCTACATCTTC. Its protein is CASSSGTDGYIF.

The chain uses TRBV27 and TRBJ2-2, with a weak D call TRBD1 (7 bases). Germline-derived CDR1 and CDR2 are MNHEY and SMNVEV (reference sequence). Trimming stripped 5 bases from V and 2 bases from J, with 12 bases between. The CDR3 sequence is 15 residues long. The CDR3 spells CASSAGQLNTGELFF. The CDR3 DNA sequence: TGTGCCAGCAGTGCGGGACAGCTAAACACCGGGGAGCTGTTTTTT.

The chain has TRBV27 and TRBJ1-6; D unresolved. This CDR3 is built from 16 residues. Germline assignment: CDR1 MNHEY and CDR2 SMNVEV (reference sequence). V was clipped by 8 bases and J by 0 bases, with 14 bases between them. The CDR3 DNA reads TGTGCCAGCCGGGGATCCGGTGGCTCCTATAATTCACCCCTCCACTTT. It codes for CASRGSGGSYNSPLHF.

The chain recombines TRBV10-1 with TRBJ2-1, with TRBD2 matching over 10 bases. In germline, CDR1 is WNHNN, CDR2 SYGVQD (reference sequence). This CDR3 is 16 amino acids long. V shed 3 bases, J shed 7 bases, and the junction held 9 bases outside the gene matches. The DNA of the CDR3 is TGCGCCAGCAGTGATTTCCTAGCGGGAGTACTGAATGAGCAGTTCTTC. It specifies CASSDFLAGVLNEQFF.

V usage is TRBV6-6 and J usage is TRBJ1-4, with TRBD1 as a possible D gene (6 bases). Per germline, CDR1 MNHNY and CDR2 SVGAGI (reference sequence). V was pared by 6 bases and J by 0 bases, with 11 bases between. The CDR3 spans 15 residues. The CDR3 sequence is CASSPEGATNEKLFF. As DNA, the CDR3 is TGTGCCAGCAGCCCCGAGGGGGCAACTAATGAAAAACTGTTTTTT.

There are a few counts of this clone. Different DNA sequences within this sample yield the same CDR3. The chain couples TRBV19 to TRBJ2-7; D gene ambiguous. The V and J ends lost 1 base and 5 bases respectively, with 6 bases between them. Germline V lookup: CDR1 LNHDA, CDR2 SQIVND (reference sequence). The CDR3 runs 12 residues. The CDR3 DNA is TGTGCCAGTAGTATAGGAGTAAACGAGCAGTACTTC. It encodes CASSIGVNEQYF.

The CDR3, as DNA: TGTGCCAGCAGCCAGGGACTAAACTACGAGCAGTACTTC. Protein sequence: CASSQGLNYEQYF. V usage is TRBV11-2 and J usage is TRBJ2-7; 7 bases agree with TRBD2. The V gene's germline CDR1 is SGHAT and CDR2 FQNNGV. The CDR3 length is 13 residues. V trimming: 5 bases; J trimming: 3 bases; junction bases outside the gene matches: 4.

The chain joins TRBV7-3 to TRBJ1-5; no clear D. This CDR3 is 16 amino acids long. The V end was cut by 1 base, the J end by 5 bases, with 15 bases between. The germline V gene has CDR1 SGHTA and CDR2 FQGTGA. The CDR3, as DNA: TGTGCCAGCAGCTTAAGCCCCCCCCGGGGATATCAGCCCCAGCATTTT. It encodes CASSLSPPRGYQPQHF.

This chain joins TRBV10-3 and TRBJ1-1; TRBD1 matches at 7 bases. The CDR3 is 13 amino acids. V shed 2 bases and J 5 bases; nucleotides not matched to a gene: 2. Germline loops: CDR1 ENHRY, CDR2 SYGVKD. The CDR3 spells CAISETGVTEAFF. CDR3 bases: TGTGCCATCAGTGAGACAGGGGTGACTGAAGCTTTCTTT.